This note documents a single TCR beta chain sequence. What it binds is unknown. The entry originates in a study of CD8+CD57+ T cells in acquired aplastic anemia. Study summary: When averaged, DNA from sorted CD4+ and CD8+ cells came to approximately 3.2 ug. Study outcomes and limitations: Statistical testing detected no significant gap in CD8+ Simpson's diversity between patients and controls. Researchers report that some 31 CD8+ CDR3 sequences appeared in both patients and controls.

Profiling of TCR beta VDJ combinations and CDR3 sequences used genomic DNA as template. TCRdb re-called the reads with MiXCR, one entry per CDR3 protein. The table includes 200,000 or so distinct CDR3 sequences, under 70% detected once. The CDR3 totals 19 residues. CDR1 and CDR2 (germline): MGHDK, SYGVNS. The V end lost 3 bases, the J end lost 0 bases, and 23 bases lay between the germline ends. Sequencing was carried out using sorted CD4+, CD8+, or CD8+CD57+ T cells (not recorded which) from PBMCs. The sequence was collected from a human donor with severe aplastic anemia or a healthy control (not recorded which). This rearrangement joins TRBV25-1 to TRBJ1-2; D is ambiguous. The CDR3 DNA sequence: TGTGCCAGCAGTGATTCTGACACGGCCCCAGAAACGGCTAACTATGGCTACACCTTC. Translation: CASSDSDTAPETANYGYTF.